Shown below are 8 T cell receptor beta chains from a single sample sequenced in a study of early T cells in non-severe SARS-CoV-2 infection. TCRdb independently ran MiXCR on the 5' RACE reads; one entry per CDR3 protein. Among some 98,000 distinct CDR3 sequences listed, approximately 10% were seen once. The specimen sequenced was whole blood. These receptors were collected from an adult who was a healthcare worker with PCR-confirmed SARS-CoV-2 infection or an uninfected control (not recorded which).

This clonotype was detected only a few times. This chain uses TRBV18 with TRBJ1-6, with D possibly matching TRBD1 (5 bases). V dropped 2 bases and J dropped 8 bases, with 7 bases sitting between them. The CDR3 extends over 13 amino acids. Looked up from germline, CDR1 is KGHSH and CDR2 is LQKENI. CDR3 coding DNA: TGTGCCAGCTCACCAGCGGGGGATTCACCCCTCCACTTT. Amino acids: CASSPAGDSPLHF.

V is TRBV12-3 or TRBV12-4 and J is TRBJ1-5; D uncertain. CDR3 size: 16 residues. Deletions cut 1 base from V and 2 bases from J, with 12 bases between. CDR3 residues: CASSLGRERGNQPQHF. CDR3 nucleotides: TGTGCCAGCAGTTTAGGGCGCGAAAGGGGCAATCAGCCCCAGCATTTT.

This chain joins TRBV9 and TRBJ2-3; no reliable D call. This CDR3 is 14 amino acids long. CDR1 SGDLS and CDR2 YYNGEE come from the germline V gene. V was clipped by 0 bases and J by 6 bases, with 11 bases between them. The CDR3 coding sequence is TGTGCCAGCAGCGTAGGATCAAGGGCCGATACGCAGTATTTT. This translates into CASSVGSRADTQYF.

The chain employs TRBV9 and TRBJ1-2; 8 nucleotides line up with TRBD1. The CDR3 length is 13 residues. Per the germline V gene, CDR1 is SGDLS and CDR2 is YYNGEE. The trim removed 4 bases at V and 8 bases at J, leaving 7 bases unmatched. CDR3 nucleotides: TGTGCCAGCAGCTCCCAGGGGGCAGGCGGCTACACCTTC. It codes for CASSSQGAGGYTF.

The chain combines TRBV29-1 with TRBJ2-3; no reliable D call. Trimming removed 3 bases from V and 5 bases from J, with 9 bases in between. The CDR3 loop spans 12 amino acids. Germline V gene data show CDR1 as SQVTM and CDR2 as ANQGSEA. CDR3 coding DNA: TGCAGCGTTGAGGTCCCGGGAGATACGCAGTATTTT. Protein: CSVEVPGDTQYF.

This sequence joins TRBV12-3 or TRBV12-4 and TRBJ2-1; 12 bases line up with TRBD2. The CDR3 length is 14 residues. Trimming at V came to 3 bases and at J to 9 bases, leaving 3 bases not matched to a gene. CDR3 protein: CASSLTSGGGEQFF. The CDR3 DNA reads TGTGCCAGCAGTTTGACTAGCGGGGGAGGTGAGCAGTTCTTC.

This clonotype was detected only a few times. The chain links TRBV28 to TRBJ1-5; D may be TRBD1 (5 bases). The germline V gene has CDR1 MDHEN and CDR2 SYDVKM. The CDR3 consists of 13 residues. The V end was cut by 4 bases, the J end by 7 bases, with 11 bases between. The CDR3 here is CASSWEGRQPQHF. CDR3 in DNA: TGTGCCAGCAGTTGGGAGGGGAGGCAGCCCCAGCATTTT.

The chain carries TRBV18 and TRBJ1-4; D not certain. CDR1 and CDR2 from the germline V gene are KGHSH and LQKENI. Trimming stripped 2 bases from V and 7 bases from J, with 8 bases between. The CDR3 is 13 amino acids. The CDR3 is CASSPGSAEKLFF. As DNA, the CDR3 is TGTGCCAGCTCACCAGGGAGTGCTGAAAAACTGTTTTTT.